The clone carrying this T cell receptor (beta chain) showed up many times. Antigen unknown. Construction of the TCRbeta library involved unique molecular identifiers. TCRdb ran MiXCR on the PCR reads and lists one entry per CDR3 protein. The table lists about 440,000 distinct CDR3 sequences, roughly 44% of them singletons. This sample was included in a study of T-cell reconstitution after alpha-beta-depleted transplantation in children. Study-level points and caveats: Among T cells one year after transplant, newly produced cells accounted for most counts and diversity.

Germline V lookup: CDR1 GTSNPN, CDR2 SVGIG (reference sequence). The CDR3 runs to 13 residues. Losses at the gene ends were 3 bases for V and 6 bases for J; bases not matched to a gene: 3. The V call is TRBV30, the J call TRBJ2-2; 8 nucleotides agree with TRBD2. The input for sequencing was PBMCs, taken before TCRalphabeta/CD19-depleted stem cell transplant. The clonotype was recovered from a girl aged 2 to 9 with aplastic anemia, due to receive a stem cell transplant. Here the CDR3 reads CAWRGAGAGELFF. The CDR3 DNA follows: TGTGCCTGGAGGGGAGCGGGGGCCGGGGAGCTGTTTTTT.